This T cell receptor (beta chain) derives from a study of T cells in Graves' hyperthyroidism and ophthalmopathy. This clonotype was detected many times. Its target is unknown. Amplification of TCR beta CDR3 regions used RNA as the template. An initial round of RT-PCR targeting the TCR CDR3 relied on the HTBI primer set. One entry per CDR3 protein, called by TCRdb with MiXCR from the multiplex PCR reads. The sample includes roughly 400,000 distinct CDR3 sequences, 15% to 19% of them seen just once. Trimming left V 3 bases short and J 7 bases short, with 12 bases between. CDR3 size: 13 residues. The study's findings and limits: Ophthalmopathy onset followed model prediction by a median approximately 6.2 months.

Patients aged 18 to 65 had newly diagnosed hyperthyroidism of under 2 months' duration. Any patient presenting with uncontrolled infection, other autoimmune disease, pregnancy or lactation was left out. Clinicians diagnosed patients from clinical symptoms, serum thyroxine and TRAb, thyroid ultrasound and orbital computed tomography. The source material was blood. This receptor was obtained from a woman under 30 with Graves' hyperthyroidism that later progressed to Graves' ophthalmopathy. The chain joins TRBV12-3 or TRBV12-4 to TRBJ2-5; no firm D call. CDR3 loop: CASSFRPPATQYF. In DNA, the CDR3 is TGTGCCAGCAGTTTTCGTCCACCTGCGACCCAGTACTTC.